This T cell receptor beta chain is drawn from a study of human T cells and chemical hapten exposure (dated by TCRdb to the early 2020s). For context, the study as a whole: For sensitization, 2% DPC in acetone was applied to a 2 cm by 2 cm area of upper inner arm skin. Patients additionally received weekly therapeutic DPC doses to the scalp throughout the approximately 25-week study period. Patch tests used Finn chambers with 0.01% DPC on the upper back, scored after 6 days by International Contact Dermatitis Research Group standards. The patient cohort, mostly female, included alopecia areata with under or over 50% scalp involvement, alopecia totalis and alopecia universalis. Libraries were pooled for sequencing, and variation in per-sample TCR yields was attributed mainly to small differences in library volumes within the pool. This study followed changes in the peripheral blood TCR repertoire in vivo during primary and secondary sensitization of alopecia patients to the hapten diphenylcyclopropenone (DPC). Blood samples were taken from patients before sensitization (week 0) and at 2, 6 and about 24 weeks after DPC sensitization. Some 29 alopecia patients gave blood for TCR sequencing at one to four time points (pre-sensitization, 2, 6 and 24 weeks). Beyond this particular receptor, the publication reports: Because every patient had alopecia, a presumed autoimmune disease, the patients' immune response might differ from that of healthy individuals. DPC sensitization did not change the number of TCRs with a frequency above 1 in 1000, and there was no evidence of changes in global repertoire structure. Repeated subsampling changed both the strength of the expansion versus patch-test correlation and the threshold at which the correlation became significant. Patch test score correlated positively with the number of PT1 expanded TCRs, reaching significance at thresholds 8, 16 and 32 but not at 4. Compared with pre-sensitization or healthy control sets, expanded TCRs formed significantly more large CDR3 similarity clusters, which is consistent with antigen-driven responses.

The time point label on this specimen signifies: patch test 3, about 24 weeks after DPC sensitization. Read against the paper, the sample's treatment or condition label means: therapeutic diphenylcyclopropenone sensitization with weekly scalp DPC. Blood at each patch-test visit was drawn before the patch test was applied. To be eligible, patients had to be aged 18 to 70, diagnosed with alopecia and judged suitable for DPC therapy, while pregnant patients were excluded. Total RNA was extracted from unfractionated whole blood that had been collected in Tempus Blood RNA tubes. Including the terminal cysteine and phenylalanine, the CDR3 comprises 15 residues. Only the CDR3 DNA is retained, 45 bases long and in frame from the first base. Looking up the germline V gene yields CDR1 SGHVS and CDR2 FNYEAQ. Trimming removed 0 bases from V and 2 bases from J, leaving 7 bases between the germline ends. This clonotype was counted only a few times. Its specific antigen is unknown. No clone much larger than this one lies a single base away; base qualities are absent.

Library construction relied on RACE. The sample was run on a NextSeq 500. During library preparation, unique molecular identifiers were attached to individual cDNA molecules so that TCRs could be counted in a quantitative, reproducible way. Each blood RNA sample was used to sequence both TCR alpha and TCR beta chains. Regarding the original processing steps: Samples had a median of approximately 93,000 TCRs, with a range from about 23,224 to 750,000. The Decombinator software suite was used to annotate the V, J and CDR3 of the TCR reads. To make PS versus PT1 abundance plots, every sample was subsampled to the same number of TCRs (28,000). TCRs were defined as expanded if absent before sensitization and observed at least eight times at the 2-week time point. In TCRdb, the public reads were trimmed at Q25 with fastp and aligned with MiXCR, with productive beta chains retained. Rows are combined by CDR3 protein, so each entry shows the most common genes and DNA. Here the V and J calls rest on TCRdb's processing, not on the authors' analysis. In this sample the table shows over 65,000 distinct CDR3 sequences, roughly 10% of which occur a single time. Approximately 1.5% of the sample is in the top ten clones.

This receptor was obtained from a woman aged 45-65 years with alopecia areata. Some clones in this sample may be carry-over from other donors' samples. The specimen was whole blood, collected in connection with sensitization to the hapten diphenylcyclopropenone (DPC). In this chain, TRBV7-6 is recombined with TRBJ1-4, with the D gene uncertain. The CDR3 protein is CASSLAVTTNEKLFF. The DNA reads as follows: TGTGCCAGCAGCTTAGCCGTTACGACTAATGAAAAACTGTTTTTT.